This TCR beta chain was sequenced during a study of cytomegalovirus exposure and HLA in healthy donors. Study-wide context: Most donors, less than 85% of approximately 400 genotyped, fell in the Caucasian-associated ancestry cluster. General study points: Compared with the roughly 700-donor mean, an Asian-associated ancestry cluster reportedly had fewer N-insertions, according to a later analysis.

13 Jbeta primers and 60 Vbeta primers were used for the PCR. How the authors handled the data: Approximately 9.9 million shared chains were among the 65 million to 85 million unique TCR beta chains that a later analysis counted. Measured with immunoSEQ multiplex PCR; TCRdb has only the in-frame clones, and not every one. V and J calls and clone size are given by that table; D and trimming were obtained from the DNA. Of about 130,000 clones in the sample, approximately 80% were seen once. Remarks on this clone: Its antigen is as yet unknown.

Trimming removed 5 bases from V and 3 bases from J; junction bases left unmatched: 10. CDR1 and CDR2 (germline): SGDLS, YYNGEE. The CDR3 has 16 amino acids. Input material: PBMCs. The V and J genes are TRBV9 and TRBJ2-1; 8 bases are shared with TRBD2. This TCR was sampled from a man aged 30 to 45 in good health and CMV-seronegative. The CDR3 spells CASSRRTGTSYNEQFF. DNA of the CDR3: TGTGCCAGCAGTCGCCGGACCGGGACTAGCTACAATGAGCAGTTCTTC.